The 25 T cell receptor beta chains listed next were all sequenced from one sample in a study of T cell responses to AZD1222 COVID-19 vaccine. TCRdb's copy holds only in-frame clones and misses some; the assay was immunoSEQ multiplex PCR. The table includes 90,000 to 120,000 clones, around 84% detected once. Sequencing was performed on peripheral blood, taken on day 0 of AZD1222 vaccination. The receptors come from an adult in good health.

The J gene is TRBJ2-1, the V gene TRBV11-2; D perhaps matches TRBD2 (6 bases). Germline V gene lookup returns CDR1 SGHAT and CDR2 FQNNGV. The CDR3 consists of 14 residues. V gave up 11 bases and J gave up 11 bases, with 25 bases separating them. The CDR3 bases are TGTGCCTCCGGGGGACCCTCCAATGAAGCTAAGCAGTTCTTC. Its protein is CASGGPSNEAKQFF.

Here the CDR3 DNA reads TGTGCCAGCAGCTTGGACGCAGCTAAGAGTTCACCCCTCCACTTT. Translation: CASSLDAAKSSPLHF. V gene TRBV7-8 combines with J gene TRBJ1-6; D ambiguous. With 3 bases removed from V and 9 bases from J, the gap between germline ends came to 15 bases. From germline, CDR1 is SGHVS and CDR2 FQNEAQ. The CDR3 length is 15 residues.

In regard to this clone: This sample includes further DNA sequences coding for the same CDR3. The chain joins TRBV28 to TRBJ1-6, with a weak D call TRBD1 (6 bases). CDR3 length: 12 amino acids. Per the germline V gene, CDR1 is MDHEN and CDR2 is SYDVKM. V dropped 7 bases and J dropped 13 bases, with 14 bases sitting between them. The DNA of the CDR3 is TGTGCCAGCACGCCTCCCAGGGGCCCCCTCCACTTT. Translated, it gives CASTPPRGPLHF.

The gene calls are TRBV30 and TRBJ1-1; no reliable D call. The CDR3 spans 12 residues. Trimming stripped 4 bases from V and 1 base from J, with 7 bases between. Germline V gene data show CDR1 as GTSNPN and CDR2 as SVGIG (reference sequence). CDR3 nucleotides: TGTGCCTGGACCCCGTCGAACACTGAAGCTTTCTTT. Protein: CAWTPSNTEAFF.

The chain has TRBV24-1 and TRBJ1-5; D is unclear. The V end was cut by 1 base, the J end by 2 bases, with 11 bases between. CDR1 and CDR2 (germline): KGHDR, SFDVKD. This CDR3 comprises 16 residues. CDR3 residues: CATSDFGSPGNQPQHF. CDR3 nucleotide sequence: TGTGCCACCAGTGATTTTGGGAGCCCCGGCAATCAGCCCCAGCATTTT.

The chain couples TRBV7-2 to TRBJ1-5, with D possibly being TRBD1 (6 bases). This CDR3 region has 15 residues. Trimming removed 5 bases from V and 5 bases from J, with 16 bases in between. Germline V gene lookup returns CDR1 SGHTA and CDR2 FQGNSA. The CDR3 DNA is TGTGCCAGCAGCCCAGGGGCCGACGCTTATCAGCCCCAGCATTTT. Its translation is CASSPGADAYQPQHF. The complete variable domain, with remaining parts taken from reference TRBV7-2 and TRBJ1-5, reads GAGVSQSPSNKVTEKGKDVELRCDPISGHTALYWYRQSLGQGLEFLIYFQGNSAPDKSGLPSDRFSAERTGGSVSTLTIQRTQQEDSAVYLCASSPGADAYQPQHFGDGTRLSIL.

This clone was picked up a small number of times. The CDR3, as DNA: TGTGCCAGCAGCCAAGATACCGACAGCTGGGAAAAACTGTTTTTT. Translating gives CASSQDTDSWEKLFF. The genes are TRBV4-2 and TRBJ1-4, with D tentatively TRBD1 (5 bases). This CDR3 spans 15 amino acids. The germline V gene encodes CDR1 LGHNA and CDR2 YNFKEQ. The V gene lost 0 bases and the J gene lost 8 bases, with 13 bases spanning the gap.

The chain employs TRBV5-1 and TRBJ1-1; TRBD1 matches 11 bases. V was pared by 4 bases and J by 6 bases, with 8 bases of the junction left unmatched. CDR3 size: 15 residues. Germline V lookup: CDR1 SGHRS, CDR2 YFSETQ. CDR3 residues: CASSPTWDRGSEAFF. The DNA for the CDR3 is TGCGCCAGCAGCCCTACGTGGGACAGGGGGTCTGAAGCTTTCTTT.

The gene calls are TRBV7-2 and TRBJ2-1; tentative D call: TRBD1 (6 bases). CDR3 size: 14 residues. Germline V lookup: CDR1 SGHTA, CDR2 FQGNSA. The V gene lost 2 bases and the J gene lost 5 bases, with 10 bases spanning the gap. The CDR3 protein is CASSLWAGDNEQFF. As DNA, the CDR3 is TGTGCCAGCAGCTTATGGGCAGGGGACAATGAGCAGTTCTTC.

The V and J genes are TRBV5-4 and TRBJ1-2, with D perhaps TRBD1 (5 bases). The germline V gene encodes CDR1 SGHNT and CDR2 YYREEE (reference sequence). The CDR3 covers 14 residues. The V end was cut by 0 bases, the J end by 8 bases, with 14 bases between. CDR3 in DNA: TGTGCCAGCAGCTTGGAGAACAGGCAAGAAGGCTACACCTTC. This codes for CASSLENRQEGYTF.

CDR3 amino acids: CASSRDRADGELFF. The CDR3 DNA sequence: TGTGCCAGCAGCCGCGACAGGGCTGACGGGGAGCTGTTTTTT. J is TRBJ2-2 and V is TRBV6-5; 7 bases are a match to TRBD1. There are 14 residues in the CDR3. Per germline, CDR1 MNHEY and CDR2 SVGAGI. V lost 6 bases and J lost 7; bases outside the gene matches: 8.

The rearrangement links TRBV6-2 or TRBV6-3 to TRBJ1-5; maybe TRBD1 (5 bases). The CDR3 runs to 14 residues. In germline, CDR1 is MNHEY, CDR2 SVGEGT. The germline V and J ends were trimmed by 0 bases and 4 bases, with 7 bases remaining between them. In DNA, the CDR3 is TGTGCCAGCAGTTACTCACAGGCTAATCAGCCCCAGCATTTT. This codes for CASSYSQANQPQHF.

The chain carries TRBV6-5 and TRBJ1-1; a possible D gene is TRBD1 (6 bases). CDR1 MNHEY and CDR2 SVGAGI come from the germline V gene. The length of the CDR3 is 15 residues. V shed 5 bases and J shed 6 bases, with 19 bases lying between them. The DNA for the CDR3 is TGTGCCAGCAGTACGCGGGTAGGGGGTGACCCTGAAGCTTTCTTT. Protein: CASSTRVGGDPEAFF.

The chain carries TRBV19 and TRBJ1-6, with a tentative D call TRBD1 (5 bases). Germline V gene sequence: CDR1 LNHDA, CDR2 SQIVND (reference sequence). The V end lost 5 bases, the J end lost 6 bases, and 11 bases lay between the germline ends. The CDR3 sequence is 14 residues long. The CDR3 coding sequence is TGTGCCAGTAGTGTCCAGGGTATTAATTCACCCCTCCACTTT. Protein sequence: CASSVQGINSPLHF.

The chain is built from TRBV3-1 (or the pseudogene TRBV3-2) and TRBJ1-6, with D possibly being TRBD1 (6 bases). Trimming took 0 bases from V and 9 from J, leaving 15 bases between them. Germline V CDR1 and CDR2: LGHDT, YNNKEL (reference sequence). The CDR3 sequence is 16 residues long. The CDR3 reads CASSQEGGGRGSPLHF. As DNA, the CDR3 is TGTGCCAGCAGCCAAGAGGGAGGGGGGCGAGGTTCACCCCTCCACTTT.

The chain uses TRBV5-6 and TRBJ1-1; TRBD1 might be the D (6 bases). The V end was cut by 0 bases, the J end by 4 bases, with 19 bases between. The CDR3 has 17 amino acids. In germline, CDR1 is SGHDT, CDR2 YYEEEE. The CDR3 loop is CASSLGAAGDLATEAFF. The CDR3 DNA follows: TGTGCCAGCAGCTTGGGAGCTGCAGGGGATCTTGCCACTGAAGCTTTCTTT.

The chain carries TRBV7-9 and TRBJ1-2; D unclear. Germline V CDR1 and CDR2: SEHNR, FQNEAQ (reference sequence). V was clipped by 3 bases and J by 4 bases, with 12 bases between them. There are 14 residues in the CDR3. The DNA of the CDR3 is TGTGCCAGCAGCTTTAACCAAGGGATCTATGGCTACACCTTC. Translated, it gives CASSFNQGIYGYTF.

This rearrangement joins TRBV6-2 or TRBV6-3 to TRBJ2-4, with D hard to call. V was pared by 0 bases and J by 0 bases, with 12 bases between. Germline V gene data show CDR1 as MNHEY and CDR2 as SVGEGT. This CDR3 contains 17 residues. The CDR3 is CASSYSVQQIAKNIQYF. The DNA for the CDR3 is TGTGCCAGCAGTTACTCGGTACAACAAATAGCCAAAAACATTCAGTACTTC.

The V call is TRBV7-9, the J call TRBJ2-1; TRBD1 agrees at 10 bases. CDR3 length: 16 residues. V lost 6 bases to trimming and J lost 7 bases; unmatched junction nucleotides: 12. The germline V gene has CDR1 SEHNR and CDR2 FQNEAQ (reference sequence). The CDR3 DNA reads TGTGCCAGCAGAAAAGGGACAGGGGATTCTCGGAATGAGCAGTTCTTC. It translates to CASRKGTGDSRNEQFF.

The chain recombines TRBV18 with TRBJ1-5; D gene ambiguous. This CDR3 comprises 12 residues. From germline, CDR1 is KGHSH and CDR2 LQKENI. Trimming shortened V by 4 bases and J by 3 bases, and 4 bases separated the two germline ends. The CDR3 reads CASSQYNQPQHF. CDR3 DNA sequence: TGTGCCAGCTCACAGTACAATCAGCCCCAGCATTTT.

The J gene is TRBJ1-5, the V gene TRBV20-1; 7 nucleotides line up with TRBD1. V dropped 3 bases and J dropped 3; count of bases not matched to a gene: 8. CDR1 and CDR2 from the germline V gene are DFQATT and SNEGSKA (reference sequence). This CDR3 region has 15 residues. The chain's CDR3 is CSASNPGQFNQPQHF. The CDR3, as DNA: TGCAGTGCTAGTAACCCGGGACAGTTCAATCAGCCCCAGCATTTT.

The chain is built from TRBV7-2 and TRBJ2-2; 13 bases align to TRBD2. CDR3 length: 16 residues. Germline V gene sequence: CDR1 SGHTA, CDR2 FQGNSA. J gave up 13 bases and V 7 bases, and 15 bases lay outside the gene matches. CDR3 in amino acids: CASTKFGLAGEIGLFF. The CDR3 DNA reads as TGTGCCAGCACCAAATTCGGACTAGCGGGGGAAATTGGGCTGTTTTTT. Using reference TRBV7-2 and TRBJ2-2 for the parts outside the CDR3, the full variable domain is GAGVSQSPSNKVTEKGKDVELRCDPISGHTALYWYRQSLGQGLEFLIYFQGNSAPDKSGLPSDRFSAERTGGSVSTLTIQRTQQEDSAVYLCASTKFGLAGEIGLFFGEGSRLTVL.

The chain employs TRBV11-3 and TRBJ2-7; the D gene is possibly TRBD2 (6 bases). CDR1 and CDR2 from the germline V gene are SGHNT and YENEEA. CDR3 size: 16 residues. The V gene lost 4 bases and the J gene lost 5 bases, with 21 bases spanning the gap. The DNA of the CDR3 is TGTGCCAGCAGCTCCCAGGACTACTCTTCACCCCACGAGCAGTACTTC. This encodes CASSSQDYSSPHEQYF. Filled out from reference TRBV11-3 and TRBJ2-7, the complete variable domain reads EAGVVQSPRYKIIEKKQPVAFWCNPISGHNTLYWYLQNLGQGPELLIRYENEEAVDDSQLPKDRFSAERLKGVDSTLKIQPAELGDSAVYLCASSSQDYSSPHEQYFGPGTRLTVT.

The chain carries TRBV5-8 and TRBJ1-4, with no clear D. CDR1 and CDR2 (germline): SGHTS, YDEGEE. The CDR3 has 14 amino acids. Trimming pared 0 bases from V and 6 bases from J, leaving 9 bases between. In nucleotides, the CDR3 is TGTGCCAGCAGCTTGGCCCTCTTGGATGAAAAACTGTTTTTT. It is translated as CASSLALLDEKLFF.

The chain couples TRBV6-2 or TRBV6-3 to TRBJ2-5; 8 positions agree with TRBD2. CDR3 length equals 15 residues. Per the germline V gene, CDR1 is MNHEY and CDR2 is SVGEGT. The J segment lost 5 bases and the V segment lost 5 bases, leaving 10 bases of the junction unmatched. The DNA of the CDR3 is TGTGCCAGCAGTCCATCGGGGGGGCCGGGGGAGACCCAGTACTTC. It is translated as CASSPSGGPGETQYF.